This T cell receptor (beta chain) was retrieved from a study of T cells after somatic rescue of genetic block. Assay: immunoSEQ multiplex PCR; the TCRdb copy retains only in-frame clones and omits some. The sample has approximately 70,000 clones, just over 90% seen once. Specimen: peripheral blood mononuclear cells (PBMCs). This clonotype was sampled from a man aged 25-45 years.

CDR3 sequence reads: CASSTPSGKEQYF. The DNA for the CDR3 is TGTGCCAGCAGCACGCCTAGCGGGAAGGAGCAGTACTTC. This chain joins TRBV5-4 and TRBJ2-7; 9 nucleotides match TRBD2. The CDR3 is 13 residues long. V shed 4 bases and J 7 bases; nucleotides not matched to a gene: 6. The germline gives CDR1 SGHNT, CDR2 YYREEE (reference sequence).